This TCR beta chain is drawn from a study of long-term antiretroviral therapy in people with HIV. Sequencing relied on immunoSEQ assay v3.0, run at survey level. Assay used: immunoSEQ multiplex PCR; TCRdb lists only in-frame clones, some missing. The table has 25,000 to 35,000 clones, 65% to 85% seen once; the top ten hold roughly 8.2%. Germline-derived CDR1 and CDR2 are SGHRS and YFSETQ. Trimming cost V 4 bases and J 4 bases; bases outside gene matches: 7. The CDR3 is made up of 15 amino acids. The J gene is TRBJ1-4, the V gene TRBV5-1, with 7 positions matching TRBD1. The specimen was unsorted PBMCs, collected 3.1 years after starting antiretroviral therapy. The receptor was derived from a woman between 45 and 60 years old with HIV. In DNA, the CDR3 is TGCGCCAGCAGCCCCTTGGGGACAGTTAATGAAAAACTGTTTTTT. This encodes CASSPLGTVNEKLFF.